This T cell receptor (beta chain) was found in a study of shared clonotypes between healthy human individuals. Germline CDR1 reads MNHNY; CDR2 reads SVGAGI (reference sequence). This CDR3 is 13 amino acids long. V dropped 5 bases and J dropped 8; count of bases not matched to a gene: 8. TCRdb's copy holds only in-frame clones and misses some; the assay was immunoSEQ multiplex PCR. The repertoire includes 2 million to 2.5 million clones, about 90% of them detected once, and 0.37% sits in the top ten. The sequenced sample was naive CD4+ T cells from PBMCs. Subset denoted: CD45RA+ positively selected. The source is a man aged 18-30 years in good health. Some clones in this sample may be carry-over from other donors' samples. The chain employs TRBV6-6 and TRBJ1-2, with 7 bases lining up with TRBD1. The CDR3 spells CASSVQGVEGYTF. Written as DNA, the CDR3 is TGTGCCAGCAGTGTCCAGGGGGTGGAGGGCTACACCTTC.